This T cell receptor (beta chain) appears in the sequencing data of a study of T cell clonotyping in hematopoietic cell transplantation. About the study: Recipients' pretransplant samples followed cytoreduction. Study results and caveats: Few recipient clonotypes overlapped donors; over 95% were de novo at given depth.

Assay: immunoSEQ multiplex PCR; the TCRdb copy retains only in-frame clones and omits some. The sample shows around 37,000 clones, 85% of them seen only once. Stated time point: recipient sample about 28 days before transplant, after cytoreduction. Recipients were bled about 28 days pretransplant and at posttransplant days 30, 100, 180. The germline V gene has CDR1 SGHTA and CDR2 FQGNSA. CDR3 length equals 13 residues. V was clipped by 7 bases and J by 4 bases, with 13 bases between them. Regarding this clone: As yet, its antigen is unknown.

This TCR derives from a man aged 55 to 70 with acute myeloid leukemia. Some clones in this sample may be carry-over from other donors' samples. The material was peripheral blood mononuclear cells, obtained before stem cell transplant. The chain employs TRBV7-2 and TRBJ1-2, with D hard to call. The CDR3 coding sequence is TGTGCCAGCAACCAAAACACCTTCTATGGCTACACCTTC. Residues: CASNQNTFYGYTF.